These 14 T cell receptor beta chains were sequenced from one sample in a study of circulating CD8 cells and anti-PD-1 response in melanoma. Each library started from about 15 ng of total RNA using the QIAseq Immune Repertoire TCR panel. One entry per CDR3 protein results from TCRdb running MiXCR on the reads. Of 350 to 550 distinct CDR3 sequences listed, roughly 10% are singletons. From live CD3+CD8+TCRalphabeta+ cells, four PD-1 and/or TIGIT subsets were sorted. This material consisted of CD8+ T cells from PBMCs, taken at baseline or after one month of anti-PD-1 therapy (not recorded which). All receptors come from a human donor with melanoma.

By sample share, this clonotype is large. The gene calls are TRBV7-3 and TRBJ2-3, with 8 positions matching TRBD2. The CDR3 runs 15 residues. Losses at the gene ends were 5 bases for V and 0 bases for J; bases not matched to a gene: 4. In germline, CDR1 is SGHTA, CDR2 FQGTGA. CDR3 amino acids: CASSRLALSTDTQYF. The CDR3 DNA sequence: TGTGCCAGCAGCCGACTAGCGTTGAGCACAGATACGCAGTATTTT.

This clonotype was seen more than once but under ten times. The final CDR3 position lacks the conserved phenylalanine or tryptophan, pointing to a likely read error. This chain joins TRBV19 and TRBJ2-1; 8 nucleotides line up with TRBD2. Germline V CDR1 and CDR2: LNHDA, SQIVND (reference sequence). The junction had 8 bases not matched to a gene; V was cut back by 0 bases and J by 7 bases. CDR3 length: 16 residues. The CDR3, as DNA: TGTGCCAGTAGTATAGAGAGGACTAGCATTAGGAATGAGCAGTTCCTC. This encodes CASSIERTSIRNEQFL.

This clonotype is medium-sized within its sample. The chain combines TRBV4-3 with TRBJ2-2; D unresolved. The CDR3 is made up of 14 amino acids. Germline assignment: CDR1 LGHNA and CDR2 YSLEER. V lost 4 bases and J 6 bases, leaving 12 bases between the germline ends. CDR3 in DNA: TGCGCCAGCAGCCTAGAGGAGTCAGCCGGGGAGCTGTTTTTT. Residues: CASSLEESAGELFF.

This clonotype is termed hyperexpanded. The chain couples TRBV7-3 to TRBJ2-1, with 13 bases aligning to TRBD2. The CDR3 covers 15 residues. With V trimmed by 5 bases and J by 8 bases, 6 bases remained unmatched. Germline V gene sequence: CDR1 SGHTA, CDR2 FQGTGA. The CDR3 DNA reads TGTGCCAGCAGCCGACTAGCGGGAGGTACAGATGAGCAGTTCTTC. Residues: CASSRLAGGTDEQFF.

Regarding this clonotype: Given a much more abundant clone one base away, this may be a read error. The chain links TRBV24-1 to TRBJ2-7; perhaps TRBD2 as D (5 bases). Germline assignment: CDR1 KGHDR and CDR2 SFDVKD. CDR3 length: 15 amino acids. For the CDR3, the DNA is TGTGCCACCAGTGACTCGAAGACGGACTCCTACGAGCGGTACTTC. Translation: CATSDSKTDSYERYF.

Of note for this clonotype: Lacking the conserved final phenylalanine or tryptophan, this CDR3 likely reflects a read error. The chain carries TRBV25-1 and TRBJ1-2; no clear D. Germline lookup yields CDR1 MGHDK and CDR2 SYGVNS. This CDR3 has 14 amino acids. Trimming took off 0 bases at V and 8 bases at J, with 13 bases between the two ends. CDR3: CASSEYMTGGGYTL. CDR3 DNA sequence: TGTGCCAGCAGTGAATATATGACCGGAGGGGGCTACACCCTC.

This clonotype is categorized as medium-sized (0.01 to 0.1%). J is TRBJ2-1 and V is TRBV6-4; 7 nucleotides match TRBD2. CDR1 is MRHNA, CDR2 SNTAGT, per germline. The J segment lost 2 bases and the V segment lost 5 bases, leaving 6 bases of the junction unmatched. CDR3 length equals 15 residues. The CDR3 loop is CASSLLADPYNEQFF. CDR3 sequence (DNA): TGTGCCAGCAGTCTGCTAGCGGACCCCTACAATGAGCAGTTCTTC.

Sample share makes this clonotype medium-sized. V usage is TRBV28 and J usage is TRBJ2-1; unclear D gene. In germline, CDR1 is MDHEN, CDR2 SYDVKM. The CDR3 is 15 residues long. Trimming removed 3 bases from V and 2 bases from J, with 11 bases in between. This CDR3 is CASSLSDSTYNEQFF. The CDR3 nucleotides read TGTGCCAGCAGTTTGTCAGACTCTACCTACAATGAGCAGTTCTTC. The whole variable domain, remainder taken from reference TRBV28 and TRBJ2-1, is DVKVTQSSRYLVKRTGEKVFLECVQDMDHENMFWYRQDPGLGLRLIYFSYDVKMKEKGDIPEGYSVSREKKERFSLILESASTNQTSMYLCASSLSDSTYNEQFFGPGTRLTVL.

In its sample, this clonotype is medium-sized. This rearrangement joins TRBV27 to TRBJ1-1, with 10 bases identical to TRBD1. The CDR3 extends over 15 amino acids. CDR1 and CDR2 from the germline V gene are MNHEY and SMNVEV (reference sequence). Germline trimming cut 6 bases from V and 5 bases from J; bases unmatched to any gene: 9. The CDR3 DNA reads as TGTGCCAGCAGACAAGGGACAGGGGAACGTACTGAAGCTTTCTTT. Its translation is CASRQGTGERTEAFF.

This clonotype has just a few counts. The rearrangement links TRBV28 to TRBJ2-3; 9 bases match TRBD1. The trim removed 4 bases at V and 2 bases at J, leaving 1 base unmatched. This CDR3 contains 14 residues. CDR1 is MDHEN, CDR2 SYDVKM, per germline. The CDR3 sequence: CASSWDRDTDTQYF. CDR3 nucleotide sequence: TGTGCCAGCAGTTGGGACAGGGACACAGATACGCAGTATTTT.

This clonotype is medium-sized by share. The chain recombines TRBV7-8 with TRBJ2-3; D unclear. CDR3 length: 15 amino acids. Trimming cost V 1 base and J 0 bases, with 8 bases left between them. The germline gives CDR1 SGHVS, CDR2 FQNEAQ. CDR3 DNA: TGTGCCAGCAGCTTAGGCAGCACTAGCACAGATACGCAGTATTTT. As protein: CASSLGSTSTDTQYF.

By frequency in the sample, this clonotype is hyperexpanded. At one of its ends the junction is not consistent with the germline gene, which may arise from a read error. The chain uses TRBV28 and TRBJ2-7; D is perhaps TRBD1 (6 bases). From germline, CDR1 is MDHEN and CDR2 SYDVKM. The CDR3 runs to 16 residues. CDR3 residues: CASSPTPKPDRITLDF. The CDR3 nucleotides read TGTGCCAGCAGCCCTACCCCCAAACCTGACAGGATTACTTTGGACTTC. Based on the CDR3 plus reference TRBV28 and TRBJ2-7, the full variable domain is DVKVTQSSRYLVKRTGEKVFLECVQDMDHENMFWYRQDPGLGLRLIYFSYDVKMKEKGDIPEGYSVSREKKERFSLILESASTNQTSMYLCASSPTPKPDRITLDFGPGTRLTVT.

In this sample, this clonotype turned up a few times. Since a much larger clone is just one base distant, this may be a read error. The chain uses TRBV24-1 and TRBJ2-5; D call uncertain. The germline V gene encodes CDR1 KGHDR and CDR2 SFDVKD. This CDR3 is built from 12 residues. The CDR3 here is CATSDFQGTQYF. The CDR3 DNA reads as TGTGCCACCAGTGATTTCCAAGGGACCCAGTACTTC.

By share, this clonotype counts as medium-sized. V and J are TRBV7-8 and TRBJ2-1; D remains ambiguous. Germline assignment: CDR1 SGHVS and CDR2 FQNEAQ. This CDR3 has 14 amino acids. V lost 2 bases, J lost 2 bases, and 7 bases lay in between. The DNA for the CDR3 is TGTGCCAGCAGCTTACCCCAGACCTACAATGAGCAGTTCTTC. As protein: CASSLPQTYNEQFF. The whole variable domain, filled in from reference TRBV7-8 and TRBJ2-1, reads GAGVSQSPRYKVAKRGQDVALRCDPISGHVSLFWYQQALGQGPEFLTYFQNEAQLDKSGLPSDRFFAERPEGSVSTLKIQRTQQEDSAVYLCASSLPQTYNEQFFGPGTRLTVL.